The 31 T cell receptor beta chains in this list originate from one sample, sequenced in a study of blood T cell repertoires in COVID-19 (dated by TCRdb to the early 2020s). Libraries came from the immunoSEQ multiplex PCR assay. This is the immuneACCESS table as TCRdb keeps it, with only in-frame sequences that have V and J called. A part of the clones is gone; compared with another copy, unresolved V genes explain less than half, and the rest is unexplained. This sample is represented by 110,000 to 150,000 clones; about 80% of them were singletons. The ten largest clonotypes hold 1.5% to 2% of the sample. The sequenced material came from PBMCs or T cells enriched from blood (not recorded which). All receptors come from a woman in her late teens or twenties who had been exposed to COVID-19.

The V call is TRBV29-1, the J call TRBJ2-7; D possibly corresponds to TRBD1 (5 bases). Germline CDR1 reads SQVTM; CDR2 reads ANQGSEA. Trimming left V 2 bases short and J 5 bases short, with 7 bases between. The CDR3 runs 11 residues. The CDR3 reads CSVEWGHEQYF. The CDR3 DNA reads as TGCAGCGTTGAATGGGGCCACGAGCAGTACTTC.

V usage is TRBV4-1 and J usage is TRBJ2-5; 10 bases fit TRBD1. V was clipped by 1 base and J by 2 bases; unmatched bases: 4. The V gene's germline CDR1 is MGHRA and CDR2 YSYEKL. There are 16 residues in the CDR3. CDR3 nucleotide sequence: TGCGCCAGCAGCCAAGGCGGACAGGGGGTACAAGAGACCCAGTACTTC. Residues: CASSQGGQGVQETQYF.

This chain links TRBV27 with TRBJ1-2; D gene ambiguous. Germline V CDR1 and CDR2: MNHEY, SMNVEV (reference sequence). V lost 0 bases to trimming and J lost 4 bases, with 9 bases between them. This CDR3 region has 14 residues. The CDR3 nucleotides are TGTGCCAGCAGTTTATCCACCCCGGTCTATGGCTACACCTTC. Amino acids: CASSLSTPVYGYTF.

The rearrangement joins TRBV9 to TRBJ2-5, with 9 bases lining up with TRBD2. The germline V gene has CDR1 SGDLS and CDR2 YYNGEE. With 0 bases clipped from V and 0 bases from J, the junction kept 9 bases outside the gene matches. This CDR3 has 18 residues. In DNA form, the CDR3 reads TGTGCCAGCAGCGTAGCCGGTAGCGGGAGTGGCGACCAAGAGACCCAGTACTTC. It codes for CASSVAGSGSGDQETQYF.

The chain carries TRBV25-1 and TRBJ2-2; 11 bases align to TRBD1. This CDR3 region has 17 residues. Looked up from germline, CDR1 is MGHDK and CDR2 is SYGVNS. With V trimmed by 7 bases and J by 1 base, 8 bases remained unmatched. CDR3 nucleotide sequence: TGTGCCAGCACCCAAATGGGACAGGGGGGGAACACCGGGGAGCTGTTTTTT. Translated, it gives CASTQMGQGGNTGELFF.

In this sample, this clone turned up once. The chain is built from TRBV9 and TRBJ2-4; 14 bases are a match to TRBD2. This CDR3 is 17 amino acids long. Germline CDR1 is SGDLS and CDR2 is YYNGEE. With V trimmed by 3 bases and J by 6 bases, 8 bases remained unmatched. The CDR3 region is CASSAGLAGAVRNIQYF. CDR3 DNA: TGTGCCAGCAGCGCGGGACTAGCGGGAGCGGTTAGAAACATTCAGTACTTC.

This chain joins TRBV5-1 and TRBJ2-7; no firm D call. V lost 0 bases, J lost 3 bases, and 10 bases lay in between. CDR3 length equals 14 residues. Germline CDR1 SGHRS, CDR2 YFSETQ. In nucleotides, the CDR3 is TGCGCCAGCAGCTTGGGAGAGGCTTACTACGAGCAGTACTTC. This translates into CASSLGEAYYEQYF.

The chain carries TRBV7-3 and TRBJ2-1; 7 bases map to TRBD1. Trimming took 5 bases from V and 5 from J; bases not matched to a gene: 18. The CDR3 length is 18 residues. Germline V gene sequence: CDR1 SGHTA, CDR2 FQGTGA. DNA of the CDR3: TGTGCCAGCAGCCCAACCTCCGCCCGAGGGGGCTCAAACAATGAGCAGTTCTTC. This codes for CASSPTSARGGSNNEQFF.

V and J are TRBV7-9 and TRBJ2-1; the match to TRBD2 covers 10 bases. The CDR3 contains 16 residues. J was trimmed by 2 bases and V by 3 bases; bases with no gene match: 4. The germline V gene encodes CDR1 SEHNR and CDR2 FQNEAQ (reference sequence). CDR3 DNA sequence: TGTGCCAGCAGCTTTTCTAGCGGGAGTACCTACAATGAGCAGTTCTTC. Translation: CASSFSSGSTYNEQFF.

This clone was seen more than once but under ten times. The chain couples TRBV19 to TRBJ2-1; 7 nucleotides agree with TRBD2. Germline assignment: CDR1 LNHDA and CDR2 SQIVND (reference sequence). The CDR3 contains 14 residues. The J segment lost 3 bases and the V segment lost 3 bases, leaving 2 bases of the junction unmatched. For the CDR3, the DNA is TGTGCCAGTAGTATGTCGGGGGGCTACAATGAGCAGTTCTTC. Its protein product is CASSMSGGYNEQFF.

This sequence joins TRBV11-2 and TRBJ1-4; D not certain. Germline V lookup: CDR1 SGHAT, CDR2 FQNNGV. This CDR3 spans 12 amino acids. V lost 5 bases and J 8 bases, leaving 9 bases between the germline ends. CDR3 DNA sequence: TGTGCCAGCAGCCGCTTCGGGGAAAAACTGTTTTTT. Amino acids: CASSRFGEKLFF.

V gene TRBV11-2 combines with J gene TRBJ2-7; TRBD2 matches at 7 bases. V was clipped by 1 base and J by 0 bases; unmatched bases: 3. This CDR3 spans 15 amino acids. Per germline, CDR1 SGHAT and CDR2 FQNNGV. Here the CDR3 reads CASSLGEGFSYEQYF. The CDR3 nucleotides read TGTGCCAGCAGCTTAGGGGAGGGATTCTCCTACGAGCAGTACTTC.

The chain uses TRBV19 and TRBJ1-6, with TRBD1 matching 7 bases. The CDR3 is 14 residues long. Germline CDR1 LNHDA, CDR2 SQIVND (reference sequence). V lost 7 bases to trimming and J lost 7 bases; unmatched junction nucleotides: 7. The CDR3 reads CASTHRDSNSPLHF. The CDR3 DNA reads TGTGCCAGTACTCATAGGGACAGCAATTCACCCCTCCACTTT.

This chain joins TRBV19 and TRBJ2-5; TRBD1 is a possible D gene (6 bases). CDR1 is LNHDA and CDR2 is SQIVND in the germline V gene (reference sequence). The CDR3 has 12 amino acids. Deletions cut 4 bases from V and 5 bases from J, with 8 bases between. This CDR3 is CASSRDTETQYF. In nucleotides, the CDR3 is TGTGCCAGTAGTAGGGACACCGAGACCCAGTACTTC.

The J gene is TRBJ1-4, the V gene TRBV7-9; D is unresolved. The CDR3 is 14 amino acids. With 5 bases removed from V and 7 bases from J, the gap between germline ends came to 14 bases. CDR1 and CDR2 (germline): SEHNR, FQNEAQ (reference sequence). The CDR3 protein is CASSQNFGSEKLFF. The CDR3 DNA is TGTGCCAGCAGCCAAAATTTTGGGAGTGAAAAACTGTTTTTT.

The sample holds many counts of this clone. CDR3 nucleotide sequence: TGTGCCAGCAGGGACTTGAATGAGCAGTTCTTC. Residues: CASRDLNEQFF. The V gene is TRBV12-3 or TRBV12-4, the J gene TRBJ2-1, with D possibly being TRBD2 (5 bases). V lost 6 bases and J lost 7, with 7 bases in between. The CDR3 consists of 11 residues.

The rearrangement uses TRBV30 and TRBJ1-3; a weak D match, TRBD1 (5 bases). V lost 4 bases to trimming and J lost 2 bases, with 12 bases between them. CDR3 size: 14 residues. Germline V lookup: CDR1 GTSNPN, CDR2 SVGIG (reference sequence). The CDR3 protein is CAWMGQTPGNTIYF. CDR3 bases: TGTGCCTGGATGGGGCAGACCCCTGGAAACACCATATATTTT.

The CDR3 nucleotides read TGTGCCAGCAGCCAACGGGTAACCTATGGCTACACCTTC. Translated: CASSQRVTYGYTF. The rearrangement links TRBV3-1 (or the pseudogene TRBV3-2) to TRBJ1-2; D not resolved. CDR1 and CDR2 from the germline V gene are LGHDT and YNNKEL (reference sequence). The CDR3 contains 13 residues. Trimming pared 2 bases from V and 4 bases from J, leaving 8 bases between.

The V gene is TRBV6-5, the J gene TRBJ2-3; TRBD2 matches at 8 bases. The germline V gene encodes CDR1 MNHEY and CDR2 SVGAGI. The CDR3 contains 15 residues. V was clipped by 7 bases and J by 5 bases; unmatched bases: 11. DNA for the CDR3: TGTGCCAGCACTCTTCCCCGAACTAGCGGAGATACGCAGTATTTT. Translation: CASTLPRTSGDTQYF.

This clone was seen a few times. The chain has TRBV9 and TRBJ2-1; possibly TRBD2 for D (6 bases). CDR3 length: 15 amino acids. Trimming cost V 0 bases and J 5 bases, with 12 bases left between them. Germline V lookup: CDR1 SGDLS, CDR2 YYNGEE. The CDR3 DNA reads TGTGCCAGCAGCGTAGGGCAGGGACTCAACAATGAGCAGTTCTTC. Translated: CASSVGQGLNNEQFF.

This chain connects TRBV4-2 to TRBJ2-1; TRBD1 aligns across 9 bases. The CDR3 is made up of 14 amino acids. CDR1 and CDR2 (germline): LGHNA, YNFKEQ. The junction had 3 bases not matched to a gene; V was cut back by 0 bases and J by 9 bases. This CDR3 reads CASSQEGTGREQFF. In nucleotides, the CDR3 is TGTGCCAGCAGCCAAGAGGGGACAGGGCGTGAGCAGTTCTTC.

The rearrangement uses TRBV13 and TRBJ2-7; tentative D call: TRBD2 (6 bases). The CDR3 is 17 residues long. Germline loops: CDR1 PRHDT, CDR2 FYEKMQ (reference sequence). V lost 1 base and J 1 base, leaving 17 bases between the germline ends. CDR3 bases: TGTGCCAGCAGCTTAGAGAGGCCCCAGAGCGGGTCCTACGAGCAGTACTTC. Encoded protein: CASSLERPQSGSYEQYF.

The rearrangement links TRBV4-2 to TRBJ2-2; 10 bases are shared with TRBD1. The CDR3 extends over 16 amino acids. The V segment lost 2 bases and the J segment 1 base; nucleotides outside the gene matches: 1. Germline V gene data show CDR1 as LGHNA and CDR2 as YNFKEQ. CDR3 region: CASSQRTGGNTGELFF. CDR3 nucleotide sequence: TGTGCCAGCAGCCAAAGGACAGGGGGGAACACCGGGGAGCTGTTTTTT.

This chain links TRBV15 with TRBJ2-1; TRBD2 agrees at 7 bases. Germline V gene sequence: CDR1 LNHNV, CDR2 YYDKDF (reference sequence). V lost 7 bases to trimming and J lost 4 bases; unmatched junction nucleotides: 7. The CDR3 sequence is 14 residues long. CDR3 protein: CATTERGEYNEQFF. CDR3 nucleotides: TGTGCCACCACGGAGCGGGGAGAGTACAATGAGCAGTTCTTC.

Note on this clone: Other DNA sequences in this sample translate to the same CDR3. This chain uses TRBV2 with TRBJ1-5, with 8 positions matching TRBD1. CDR3 length: 13 amino acids. The germline gives CDR1 SNHLY, CDR2 FYNNEI. V lost 3 bases to trimming and J lost 6 bases; unmatched junction nucleotides: 1. CDR3 nucleotide sequence: TGTGCCAGCAGTGAGACAGGGGTTCAGCCCCAGCATTTT. Protein product: CASSETGVQPQHF.

This clone has just a few counts. The junction shows a germline mismatch at one end, possibly a read error. The rearrangement joins TRBV6-5 to TRBJ1-5, with a possible D match to TRBD1 (5 bases). The CDR3 has 14 amino acids. Germline V lookup: CDR1 MNHEY, CDR2 SVGAGI. The DNA for the CDR3 is TGTGCCAGCAGTCTTAGGGGTAGCTATCAGCCCCAGCATTTT. Protein product: CASSLRGSYQPQHF.

The chain is built from TRBV15 and TRBJ2-2; D not resolved. Trimming stripped 4 bases from V and 3 bases from J, with 9 bases between. This CDR3 has 14 residues. Per germline, CDR1 LNHNV and CDR2 YYDKDF (reference sequence). The CDR3 DNA sequence: TGTGCCACCAGCAAGGTGCGGCACACCGGGGAGCTGTTTTTT. This encodes CATSKVRHTGELFF.

V is TRBV18 and J is TRBJ1-1; 9 bases agree with TRBD1. The V segment lost 6 bases and the J segment 8 bases; nucleotides outside the gene matches: 4. CDR1 is KGHSH and CDR2 is LQKENI in the germline V gene. There are 12 residues in the CDR3. Here the CDR3 reads CASSVQGAEAFF. The CDR3 DNA reads as TGTGCCAGCTCCGTACAGGGGGCCGAAGCTTTCTTT.

The chain links TRBV15 to TRBJ1-2; D might be TRBD1 (5 bases). The CDR3 length is 15 residues. The V end lost 0 bases, the J end lost 4 bases, and 12 bases lay between the germline ends. Germline-derived CDR1 and CDR2 are LNHNV and YYDKDF (reference sequence). CDR3 DNA: TGTGCCACCAGCAGAGACGTCGGACAAGGCTATGGCTACACCTTC. Its translation: CATSRDVGQGYGYTF.

The V gene is TRBV3-1 (or the pseudogene TRBV3-2), the J gene TRBJ1-1, with 8 bases identical to TRBD1. This CDR3 comprises 16 residues. CDR1 and CDR2 from the germline V gene are LGHDT and YNNKEL (reference sequence). The trim removed 1 base at V and 1 base at J, leaving 5 bases unmatched. CDR3: CASSQARTGSNTEAFF. CDR3 coding DNA: TGTGCCAGCAGCCAAGCCAGGACAGGGTCGAACACTGAAGCTTTCTTT.

V gene TRBV6-5 combines with J gene TRBJ2-3, with a weak D call TRBD2 (6 bases). The V end was cut by 0 bases, the J end by 5 bases, with 15 bases between. The CDR3 is made up of 16 amino acids. In germline, CDR1 is MNHEY, CDR2 SVGAGI. CDR3 loop: CASSYSGRDLGDTQYF. As DNA, the CDR3 is TGTGCCAGCAGTTACTCCGGGCGGGACTTGGGAGATACGCAGTATTTT.